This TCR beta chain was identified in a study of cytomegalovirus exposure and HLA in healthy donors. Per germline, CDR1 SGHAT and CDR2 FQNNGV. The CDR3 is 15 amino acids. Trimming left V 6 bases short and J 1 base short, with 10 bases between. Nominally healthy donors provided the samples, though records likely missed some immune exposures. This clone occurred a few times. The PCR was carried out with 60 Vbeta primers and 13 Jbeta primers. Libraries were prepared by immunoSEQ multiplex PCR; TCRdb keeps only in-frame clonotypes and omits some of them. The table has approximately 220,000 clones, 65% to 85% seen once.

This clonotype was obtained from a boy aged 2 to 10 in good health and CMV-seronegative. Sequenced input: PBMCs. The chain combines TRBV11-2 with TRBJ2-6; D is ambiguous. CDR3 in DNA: TGTGCCAGCAGAGAGGATATATCTGGGGCCAACGTCCTGACTTTC. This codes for CASREDISGANVLTF.